This paragraph covers one T cell receptor beta chain sequence. This CDR3 is built from 15 residues. V was clipped by 4 bases and J by 0 bases, with 11 bases between them. Germline V lookup: CDR1 SGHDT, CDR2 YYEEEE. This entry is derived from a study of T-cell reconstitution after alpha-beta-depleted transplantation in children. Unique molecular identifiers were incorporated during preparation of the TCRbeta library. TCRdb fed the PCR reads into MiXCR, producing one record per CDR3 protein. The sample lists around 500,000 distinct CDR3 sequences; 9.5% to 15% were seen once. This chain uses TRBV5-6 with TRBJ2-4, with D possibly matching TRBD1 (6 bases). Sample: PBMCs from the stem cell graft donor, taken from the stem cell graft. This clonotype was sampled from a human donor who donated a stem cell graft to a child with combined immunodeficiency. The CDR3 is CASSGQTTAKNIQYF. The CDR3 DNA sequence: TGTGCCAGCAGCGGACAGACTACAGCCAAAAACATTCAGTACTTC.